This T cell receptor (beta chain) was recovered during a study of cytotoxic CD8 clonotypes in ibrutinib-treated CLL. TCRdb keeps only in-frame clones here, not all; method: immunoSEQ multiplex PCR. The data hold some 150,000 clones, with 80% observed a single time. Regarding the study as a whole: At progression, clonality fell back toward baseline after rising at ibrutinib response.

V lost 5 bases, J lost 8 bases, and 19 bases lay in between. Germline lookup yields CDR1 SGHNT and CDR2 YENEEA. The CDR3 runs 15 residues. To note about this clone: Its antigen is as yet unknown.

The chain carries TRBV11-3 and TRBJ2-1, with D possibly being TRBD2 (6 bases). The sequence was collected from a human donor with chronic lymphocytic leukemia. Sample: PBMCs, taken after 36 months of ibrutinib treatment. The CDR3 nucleotides read TGTGCCAGCAGCCGCGGGACTTCCCTCCGGGATGAGCAGTTCTTC. Amino acids: CASSRGTSLRDEQFF.